Following are 26 T cell receptor beta chains from one sample sequenced in a study of T cell changes during pregnancy in multiple sclerosis (dated by TCRdb to between 2017 and 2020). Libraries were prepared through the immunoSEQ multiplex PCR assay. TCRdb took this table from immuneACCESS and kept in-frame rearrangements with V and J called. Such tables lack part of the clones; where checked against another copy, unresolved V genes explain under half of the gap, and the rest is unexplained. The sample yields around 30,000 clones; approximately 94% were counted once. Roughly 5.8% of the sample is taken by the ten largest. Specimen: CD8+ T cells from peripheral blood mononuclear cells, collected before pregnancy. These receptor sequences come from a female donor with multiple sclerosis, enrolled in a pregnancy study.

This clone has only one observation. V usage is TRBV28 and J usage is TRBJ2-7, with D perhaps matching TRBD1 (6 bases). The CDR3 is made up of 15 amino acids. V lost 2 bases, J lost 0 bases, and 11 bases lay in between. Germline lookup yields CDR1 MDHEN and CDR2 SYDVKM. CDR3: CASSLGQSYSYEQYF. Written as DNA, the CDR3 is TGTGCCAGCAGTTTAGGACAGTCCTACTCCTACGAGCAGTACTTC.

V gene TRBV6-1 combines with J gene TRBJ2-5; TRBD2 agrees at 10 bases. V lost 1 base to trimming and J lost 4 bases; unmatched junction nucleotides: 6. The CDR3 is 16 residues long. Germline loops: CDR1 MNHNS, CDR2 SASEGT. The CDR3 is CASSEVGTSALETQYF. The CDR3 DNA reads as TGTGCCAGCAGTGAAGTGGGGACTAGCGCATTAGAGACCCAGTACTTC.

Only one count was recorded for this clone. The chain recombines TRBV9 with TRBJ2-7, with 8 bases identical to TRBD2. Germline V CDR1 and CDR2: SGDLS, YYNGEE. CDR3 length: 15 amino acids. The V segment lost 4 bases and the J segment 3 bases; nucleotides outside the gene matches: 9. CDR3 residues: CASSPGPTSGYEQYF. Here the CDR3 DNA reads TGTGCCAGCAGCCCAGGACCCACTAGCGGCTACGAGCAGTACTTC.

This clone was seen once. The rearrangement links TRBV27 to TRBJ2-7; 7 bases map to TRBD2. The germline gives CDR1 MNHEY, CDR2 SMNVEV (reference sequence). Trimming at V came to 3 bases and at J to 3 bases, leaving 8 bases not matched to a gene. The CDR3 is 15 amino acids. For the CDR3, the DNA is TGTGCCAGCAGTTTGGGGGGGAGGGCCGTCTACGAGCAGTACTTC. Protein: CASSLGGRAVYEQYF.

This chain connects TRBV7-9 to TRBJ1-6, with D hard to call. CDR3 size: 18 residues. V dropped 1 base and J dropped 0 bases, with 13 bases sitting between them. Germline V gene data show CDR1 as SEHNR and CDR2 as FQNEAQ (reference sequence). The DNA for the CDR3 is TGTGCCAGCAGCTTAGTTTCTGACTGGAGCTCCTATAATTCACCCCTCCACTTT. It specifies CASSLVSDWSSYNSPLHF. The full variable domain, completed using reference TRBV7-9 and TRBJ1-6, is DTGVSQNPRHKITKRGQNVTFRCDPISEHNRLYWYRQTLGQGPEFLTYFQNEAQLEKSRLLSDRFSAERPKGSFSTLEIQRTEQGDSAMYLCASSLVSDWSSYNSPLHFGNGTRLTVT.

This clone is deemed medium-sized (0.01 to 0.1%). The chain has TRBV9 and TRBJ1-1; tentative D call: TRBD1 (5 bases). Trimming took 4 bases from V and 1 from J, leaving 17 bases between them. This CDR3 comprises 16 residues. The germline V gene has CDR1 SGDLS and CDR2 YYNGEE. The CDR3 loop is CASSPSYRTTNTEAFF. CDR3 nucleotide sequence: TGTGCCAGCAGCCCAAGTTATCGGACAACGAACACTGAAGCTTTCTTT.

This CDR3 is CASSGTGSIYGYTF. As DNA, the CDR3 is TGTGCCAGTAGTGGCACAGGGTCTATCTATGGCTACACCTTC. The V call is TRBV19, the J call TRBJ1-2; D may be TRBD1 (6 bases). CDR3 length: 14 residues. Germline CDR1 is LNHDA and CDR2 is SQIVND (reference sequence). V was cut by 5 bases and J by 4 bases, with 14 bases left in between.

The V call is TRBV19, the J call TRBJ1-1, with 7 bases aligning to TRBD1. The CDR3 spans 13 residues. Trimming at V came to 6 bases and at J to 5 bases, leaving 6 bases not matched to a gene. Looked up from germline, CDR1 is LNHDA and CDR2 is SQIVND (reference sequence). The CDR3 is CASSDLRGTEAFF. The CDR3 DNA sequence: TGTGCCAGTAGCGACCTCAGGGGGACTGAAGCTTTCTTT.

The CDR3 DNA reads as TGTGCCAGCAGCGACCTTAGCGGGGGGGCGGACGAGCAGTACTTC. This translates into CASSDLSGGADEQYF. The V call is TRBV5-4, the J call TRBJ2-7, with 11 bases fitting TRBD2. The length of the CDR3 is 15 residues. The germline gives CDR1 SGHNT, CDR2 YYREEE (reference sequence). Unmatched junction bases numbered 8, after V lost 4 bases and J lost 5 bases.

This sequence joins TRBV27 and TRBJ2-1; weak D call: TRBD1 (6 bases). Germline values: CDR1 MNHEY, CDR2 SMNVEV (reference sequence). The V end was cut by 8 bases, the J end by 7 bases, with 18 bases between. This CDR3 is 14 amino acids long. CDR3: CASRQTLGGNEQFF. The CDR3, as DNA: TGTGCCAGCCGTCAGACATTAGGGGGAAATGAGCAGTTCTTC.

This clone has a single count. The rearrangement uses TRBV5-4 and TRBJ1-2; no clear D gene. V gave up 4 bases and J gave up 8 bases, with 18 bases separating them. Looked up from germline, CDR1 is SGHNT and CDR2 is YYREEE (reference sequence). The CDR3 totals 14 residues. CDR3 nucleotides: TGTGCCAGCAGCGGACTTTATGACGGAGAGGGCTACACCTTC. Amino acid sequence: CASSGLYDGEGYTF.

This clone was seen only once. This rearrangement joins TRBV11-2 to TRBJ2-7; D not resolved. Germline CDR1 is SGHAT and CDR2 is FQNNGV. V lost 3 bases and J 5 bases, leaving 14 bases between the germline ends. The CDR3 loop spans 14 amino acids. The CDR3 protein is CASSFPLGAHEQYF. In nucleotides, the CDR3 is TGTGCCAGCAGCTTCCCCTTGGGCGCCCACGAGCAGTACTTC.

This clone was detected once. The chain combines TRBV5-1 with TRBJ2-7; D is perhaps TRBD2 (5 bases). The CDR3 contains 15 residues. CDR1 is SGHRS, CDR2 YFSETQ, per germline. V gave up 3 bases and J gave up 0 bases, with 13 bases separating them. CDR3 loop: CASSSPDFLSYEQYF. In DNA form, the CDR3 reads TGCGCCAGCAGCTCCCCGGACTTTCTCTCCTACGAGCAGTACTTC.

The gene calls are TRBV27 and TRBJ2-7, with 7 bases aligning to TRBD1. V dropped 4 bases and J dropped 3; count of bases not matched to a gene: 9. Per germline, CDR1 MNHEY and CDR2 SMNVEV (reference sequence). This CDR3 spans 15 amino acids. The CDR3: CASSSRPDRSYEQYF. The CDR3 DNA is TGTGCCAGCAGTTCCCGCCCGGACAGGAGCTACGAGCAGTACTTC.

The J gene is TRBJ1-2, the V gene TRBV15; maybe TRBD1 (6 bases). CDR1 and CDR2 from the germline V gene are LNHNV and YYDKDF (reference sequence). The CDR3 is 17 residues long. The V end was cut by 1 base, the J end by 3 bases, with 18 bases between. The CDR3 DNA sequence: TGTGCCACCAGCAGAGGTGGCCAGGGGCCTGGGGACTATGGCTACACCTTC. Protein product: CATSRGGQGPGDYGYTF.

V and J are TRBV13 and TRBJ2-7; 11 bases fit TRBD2. The trim removed 6 bases at V and 3 bases at J, leaving 4 bases unmatched. CDR1 and CDR2 from the germline V gene are PRHDT and FYEKMQ (reference sequence). This CDR3 region has 14 residues. CDR3 in DNA: TGTGCCAGCAGTTCCGGGACTAGCGGCTACGAGCAGTACTTC. This sequence encodes CASSSGTSGYEQYF. The full variable domain, its missing parts supplied by reference TRBV13 and TRBJ2-7, is AAGVIQSPRHLIKEKRETATLKCYPIPRHDTVYWYQQGPGQDPQFLISFYEKMQSDKGSIPDRFSAQQFSDYHSELNMSSLELGDSALYFCASSSGTSGYEQYFGPGTRLTVT.

This chain uses TRBV13 with TRBJ1-1; D remains ambiguous. CDR1 and CDR2 (germline): PRHDT, FYEKMQ (reference sequence). Trimming pared 5 bases from V and 3 bases from J, leaving 10 bases between. This CDR3 comprises 13 residues. The chain's CDR3 is CASSLPGDTEAFF. The CDR3 bases are TGTGCCAGCAGCCTACCCGGGGACACTGAAGCTTTCTTT.

The chain has TRBV4-3 and TRBJ1-3, with 9 bases that match TRBD1. Germline-derived CDR1 and CDR2 are LGHNA and YSLEER. CDR3 length: 16 amino acids. Germline trimming cut 0 bases from V and 3 bases from J; bases unmatched to any gene: 3. The chain's CDR3 is CASSQDTGGGGNTIYF. The CDR3 DNA reads as TGCGCCAGCAGCCAAGATACAGGGGGCGGTGGAAACACCATATATTTT.

The chain couples TRBV27 to TRBJ2-3; TRBD2 agrees at 11 bases. Germline lookup yields CDR1 MNHEY and CDR2 SMNVEV (reference sequence). With V trimmed by 1 base and J by 4 bases, 10 bases remained unmatched. CDR3 length equals 18 residues. CDR3 nucleotides: TGTGCCAGCAGTTTATATCCCGAACTAGCGGGAGCTGCAGATACGCAGTATTTT. Encoded protein: CASSLYPELAGAADTQYF.

In its sample, this clone was seen a few times. The genes are TRBV5-1 and TRBJ2-2, with a tentative D call TRBD1 (5 bases). V was clipped by 5 bases and J by 1 base, with 9 bases between them. CDR1 is SGHRS and CDR2 is YFSETQ in the germline V gene. The CDR3 spans 14 residues. The CDR3 region is CASRPDRNTGELFF. Here the CDR3 DNA reads TGCGCCAGCAGACCTGACAGGAACACCGGGGAGCTGTTTTTT. Full variable domain (missing parts from reference TRBV5-1 and TRBJ2-2): KAGVTQTPRYLIKTRGQQVTLSCSPISGHRSVSWYQQTPGQGLQFLFEYFSETQRNKGNFPGRFSGRQFSNSRSEMNVSTLELGDSALYLCASRPDRNTGELFFGEGSRLTVL.

This chain joins TRBV18 and TRBJ1-2; D call uncertain. The CDR3 has 14 amino acids. The V gene's germline CDR1 is KGHSH and CDR2 LQKENI. The germline V and J ends were trimmed by 6 bases and 8 bases, with 19 bases remaining between them. The chain's CDR3 is CASSRAQAPGGYTF. The CDR3 DNA sequence: TGTGCCAGCTCCCGTGCCCAGGCCCCTGGCGGCTACACCTTC.

V is TRBV27 and J is TRBJ1-1; 8 bases are a match to TRBD1. Germline CDR1 reads MNHEY; CDR2 reads SMNVEV (reference sequence). The CDR3 contains 14 residues. The V segment lost 2 bases and the J segment 1 base; nucleotides outside the gene matches: 0. The CDR3 DNA sequence: TGTGCCAGCAGTTTAGGGACAGGGAACACTGAAGCTTTCTTT. Protein sequence: CASSLGTGNTEAFF.

CDR3 in DNA: TGTGCCAGCAGTCCGGGCCTTTCGGGGGCGCAGTATTTT. Translating it yields CASSPGLSGAQYF. The V call is TRBV27, the J call TRBJ2-3, with a tentative D call TRBD2 (6 bases). V was shortened by 5 bases and J by 10 bases, with 16 bases between the two germline ends. CDR3 length equals 13 residues. CDR1 and CDR2 (germline): MNHEY, SMNVEV (reference sequence).

CDR3 sequence: CAWKGKGLAGHQPQHF. The CDR3 bases are TGTGCCTGGAAAGGTAAAGGTTTGGCAGGACACCAGCCCCAGCATTTT. The chain is built from TRBV30 and TRBJ1-5, with D possibly being TRBD1 (5 bases). The CDR3 consists of 16 residues. V shed 4 bases and J shed 7 bases, with 23 bases lying between them. The germline V gene encodes CDR1 GTSNPN and CDR2 SVGIG (reference sequence).

This sequence joins TRBV4-2 and TRBJ2-5; TRBD1 aligns across 9 bases. Trimming at V came to 4 bases and at J to 4 bases, leaving 7 bases not matched to a gene. This CDR3 spans 15 amino acids. CDR1 is LGHNA, CDR2 YNFKEQ, per germline. The CDR3 coding sequence is TGTGCCAGCAGCCCCCGGGACAGGGCTTCAGAGACCCAGTACTTC. This sequence encodes CASSPRDRASETQYF.

Written as DNA, the CDR3 is TGTGCCAGCAGTTCGGGACAGGTTACAGATACGCAGTATTTT. It codes for CASSSGQVTDTQYF. The J gene is TRBJ2-3, the V gene TRBV28, with 8 nucleotides matching TRBD1. Germline V CDR1 and CDR2: MDHEN, SYDVKM. Losses at the gene ends were 4 bases for V and 3 bases for J; bases not matched to a gene: 3. This CDR3 is 14 amino acids long.